A single sample gave rise to the 15 T cell receptor beta chains below, sequenced in a study of vaccination effects on CD4 cells after COVID-19. No antigen has been assigned to these receptors. The assay was immunoSEQ multiplex PCR, and TCRdb's table has in-frame clones only and misses some. The table has tens of thousands of clones, about 78% seen once; the top ten hold about 18%. Antigen-specific CD4+ T cells were first expanded with viral peptide pools by the ViraFEST assay and only then sequenced. The authors isolated CD4+ T cells after ten to eleven days of culture. PCR confirmed that the person was infected with SARS-CoV-2 between March and December 2020. The sequencing here drew on CD4+ T cells from PBMCs cultured with HCoV-NL63 spike peptides, taken before COVID-19 vaccination. The receptor set was obtained from a human donor who had a prior SARS-CoV-2 infection.

V usage is TRBV5-1 and J usage is TRBJ2-5, with 9 positions matching TRBD1. Germline CDR1 is SGHRS and CDR2 is YFSETQ. J lost 1 base, V lost 4 bases, and 8 bases had no gene match. The CDR3 covers 16 residues. CDR3 loop: CASSNNGQGSQETQYF. The CDR3 nucleotides read TGCGCCAGCAGCAACAACGGACAGGGGAGCCAAGAGACCCAGTACTTC.

The genes are TRBV7-5 and TRBJ1-4. TRBV7-5 is a documented pseudogene. The CDR3 is 17 residues long. In nucleotides, the CDR3 is TGTGCCAGAAGCTTAGTTAGGGCCCGTAGAGCTGATGAAAAACTGTTTTTT. Its protein is CARSLVRARRADEKLFF.

The genes are TRBV2 and TRBJ2-1; 7 bases agree with TRBD2. After removal of 8 bases from V and 7 bases from J, the junction contained 11 bases not matched to a gene. Germline assignment: CDR1 SNHLY and CDR2 FYNNEI. The CDR3 length is 14 residues. CDR3 amino acids: CASGSGGSLNEQFF. For the CDR3, the DNA is TGTGCCAGCGGCTCGGGCGGGAGTTTAAATGAGCAGTTCTTC.

This sequence joins TRBV6-5 and TRBJ2-1; tentative D call: TRBD2 (5 bases). Trimming took off 7 bases at V and 2 bases at J, with 12 bases between the two ends. The CDR3 consists of 14 residues. CDR1 is MNHEY and CDR2 is SVGAGI in the germline V gene. The CDR3 region has the DNA TGTGCCAGCACCCGGGTGGGAGCCTACAATGAGCAGTTCTTC. Protein: CASTRVGAYNEQFF.

The chain couples TRBV3-1 (or the pseudogene TRBV3-2) to TRBJ2-7, with D maybe TRBD2 (6 bases). CDR3 size: 14 residues. Germline lookup yields CDR1 LGHDT and CDR2 YNNKEL (reference sequence). Deletions cut 1 base from V and 2 bases from J, with 9 bases between. In nucleotides, the CDR3 is TGTGCCAGCAGCCAAGGAGTAGCGGCCTACGAGCAGTACTTC. Translation: CASSQGVAAYEQYF.

The chain couples TRBV6-5 to TRBJ1-4, with D maybe TRBD1 (5 bases). Germline assignment: CDR1 MNHEY and CDR2 SVGAGI. Trimming pared 2 bases from V and 8 bases from J, leaving 15 bases between. The CDR3 runs to 15 residues. The CDR3 nucleotides are TGTGCCAGCAGTTACGCGGGGGTAAAAGGGGAAAAACTGTTTTTT. Translation gives CASSYAGVKGEKLFF.

V and J are TRBV5-4 and TRBJ1-2, with 8 bases aligning to TRBD1. J was trimmed by 8 bases and V by 10 bases; bases with no gene match: 10. Germline CDR1 and CDR2: SGHNT and YYREEE (reference sequence). The CDR3 is made up of 12 amino acids. The CDR3 nucleotides read TGTGCCGCCGGCAGGGGGCAGGGAGGCTACACCTTC. This gives the protein CAAGRGQGGYTF.

The sample holds one count of this clone. The V call is TRBV5-1, the J call TRBJ1-4; TRBD1 is a possible D gene (5 bases). V was clipped by 6 bases and J by 7 bases, with 16 bases between them. From germline, CDR1 is SGHRS and CDR2 YFSETQ. The CDR3 runs 14 residues. The CDR3: CASNTGTGGEKLFF. As DNA, the CDR3 is TGCGCCAGCAACACCGGGACCGGCGGTGAAAAACTGTTTTTT.

Here the CDR3 reads CASSYYLQETQYF. CDR3 sequence (DNA): TGTGCCAGCAGTTACTACCTTCAAGAGACCCAGTACTTC. V gene TRBV6-2 or TRBV6-3 combines with J gene TRBJ2-5; no clear D gene. CDR3 length: 13 residues. The germline gives CDR1 MNHEY, CDR2 SVGEGT. Trimming took 1 base from V and 2 from J, leaving 5 bases between them.

This clone was counted a single time. This chain links TRBV6-1 with TRBJ1-5; possibly TRBD1 for D (6 bases). The V and J ends lost 2 bases and 4 bases respectively, with 9 bases between them. Germline values: CDR1 MNHNS, CDR2 SASEGT. The CDR3 is 14 residues long. The DNA of the CDR3 is TGTGCCAGCAGTGAATCGAGGGGGAATCAGCCCCAGCATTTT. It specifies CASSESRGNQPQHF.

V is TRBV7-2 and J is TRBJ1-2, with 7 positions matching TRBD1. CDR1 SGHTA and CDR2 FQGNSA come from the germline V gene. Trimming cost V 9 bases and J 5 bases; bases outside gene matches: 9. The CDR3 contains 13 residues. This chain's CDR3 is CASSITGEYGYTF. The CDR3 bases are TGTGCCAGTTCCATTACAGGGGAATATGGCTACACCTTC.

J is TRBJ1-3 and V is TRBV18; 9 bases line up with TRBD1. The CDR3 has 20 amino acids. CDR1 KGHSH and CDR2 LQKENI come from the germline V gene. J was trimmed by 0 bases and V by 3 bases; bases with no gene match: 15. The CDR3 bases are TGTGCCAGCTCACCCCTCGGACAGGGGCGAACTATGAGCTCTGGAAACACCATATATTTT. It encodes CASSPLGQGRTMSSGNTIYF.

In its sample, this clone was seen once. V usage is TRBV4-3 and J usage is TRBJ2-1; TRBD1 might be the D (8 bases). Germline loops: CDR1 LGHNA, CDR2 YSLEER. The ends were cut back, 4 bases at V and 6 bases at J, with 25 bases in the middle. CDR3 size: 18 residues. This CDR3 reads CASSRGTGRAGVTNEQFF. CDR3 coding DNA: TGCGCCAGCAGCCGCGGGACAGGACGGGCGGGAGTAACCAATGAGCAGTTCTTC.

The rearrangement uses TRBV6-5 and TRBJ2-1; D unresolved. The CDR3 covers 11 residues. Trimming pared 5 bases from V and 9 bases from J, leaving 8 bases between. Germline V gene sequence: CDR1 MNHEY, CDR2 SVGAGI. The CDR3 DNA follows: TGTGCCAGCAGTCGACGCGGTGAGCAGTTCTTC. It codes for CASSRRGEQFF.

This rearrangement joins TRBV18 to TRBJ2-7, with a tentative D call TRBD1 (6 bases). The CDR3 covers 14 residues. The V gene lost 0 bases and the J gene lost 6 bases, with 12 bases spanning the gap. Germline V gene data show CDR1 as KGHSH and CDR2 as LQKENI. The CDR3 DNA sequence: TGTGCCAGCTCACCACCTTCAGGGGCCAGCGAGCAGTACTTC. Protein: CASSPPSGASEQYF.